The entry that follows covers one T cell receptor beta chain sequence. This clone was recorded a few times. Its antigen specificity is not known. Base qualities were left out, and no much larger clone turns up one base away. The same CDR3 can be traced to other DNA sequences in this sample. The data derive from a study of blood T cell repertoires in COVID-19 (dated by TCRdb to the early 2020s). Regarding the complete study: Samples covering the acute and convalescent phases of COVID-19 were provided by collaborators in the United States, Italy and Spain. The dataset comprised deeply sampled blood TCRbeta repertoires from subjects exposed to, actively infected with, or recovered from COVID-19. Where available, HLA class I and class II types were obtained from metadata supplied by the sample provider rather than from assay-based typing. The repertoires were released in a freely available public database intended as a resource for research on the immune response to SARS-CoV-2. The samples were drawn from the first 160 participants of the ongoing ImmuneRACE study and from some 1,300 subjects provided by 6 global collaborators. The prospective study material was composed of cDNA or gDNA derived from T cells, B-cell-depleted T cells, or PBMCs. A de-identified subject ID, COVID-19 status, age in years and sex were almost always included in the sample metadata. The study at large found these results: The amount of clinical and demographic metadata varied by source and participant and was provided uncurated.

TCRbeta CDR3 regions were amplified from genomic DNA by means of the immunoSEQ Assay, a bias-controlled multiplex PCR. In the source study's methods: Nucleated cell counts per sample were estimated from amplification of reference gene primers within the assay. Sequence reads were collapsed and filtered to measure the absolute abundance of every unique TCRbeta CDR3 rearrangement. For each sample, productive Simpson clonality was calculated by taking the square root of Simpson's diversity index across productive rearrangements. TCRdb limited this immuneACCESS table to in-frame rearrangements with V and J called. A share of clones is missing; checked studies link under half to unresolved V genes, and the rest is unexplained. V and J calls and clone size come straight from that table; D and trimming were deduced from the DNA. The sample contains more than 50,000 clones, around four fifths of them found a single time. The ten largest clonotypes hold 14% of the sample.

Collaborating institutions collected whole blood in K2EDTA tubes following their own protocols. Collaborator samples were shipped for TCRbeta analysis as frozen whole blood, isolated PBMCs, or DNA extracted from either sample type. The germline V gene sets CDR1 to SGHRS and CDR2 to YFSETQ. The CDR3 numbers 14 residues from cysteine through phenylalanine. Only the CDR3 region is kept as DNA, spanning 42 bases read in frame from base 1. Trimmed from V: 2 bases; trimmed from J: 4 bases; junction bases lacking a gene match: 2. This receptor chain uses TRBV5-1 and TRBJ1-5; 8 middle bases align to TRBD1. The source is a woman aged 70-85 years with acute or convalescent COVID-19. The sample was peripheral blood. The DNA sequence is as follows: TGCGCCAGCAGCTTTACAGGGGGAAATCAGCCCCAGCATTTT. It encodes CASSFTGGNQPQHF. This CDR3, with the reference TRBV5-1 and TRBJ1-5 proteins standing in past its ends, gives the full variable domain KAGVTQTPRYLIKTRGQQVTLSCSPISGHRSVSWYQQTPGQGLQFLFEYFSETQRNKGNFPGRFSGRQFSNSRSEMNVSTLELGDSALYLCASSFTGGNQPQHFGDGTRLSIL.